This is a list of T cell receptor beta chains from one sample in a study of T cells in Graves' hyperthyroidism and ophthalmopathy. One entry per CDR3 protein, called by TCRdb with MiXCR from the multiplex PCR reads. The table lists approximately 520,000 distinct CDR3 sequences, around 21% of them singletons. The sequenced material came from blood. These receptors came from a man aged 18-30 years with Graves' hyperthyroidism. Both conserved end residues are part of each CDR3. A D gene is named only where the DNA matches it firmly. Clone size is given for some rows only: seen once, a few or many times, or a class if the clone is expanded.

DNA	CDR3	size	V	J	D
TGTGCCAGCAGCCCGTCTGGGAGAGAGCAGTACTTC	CASSPSGREQYF	-	TRBV7-2	TRBJ2-7	-
TGTGCCAGCAGCGTAGCTACCTCGGGGACTAACTATGGCTACACCTTC	CASSVATSGTNYGYTF	many	TRBV9	TRBJ1-2	-
TGTGCCAGCAGTCCGCCGGGACGTATGAACACTGAAGCTTTCTTT	CASSPPGRMNTEAFF	many	TRBV28	TRBJ1-1	-
TGTGCCAGCAGCTTAGGTCGTGATCAGGGCGACGAGCAGTACTTC	CASSLGRDQGDEQYF	many	TRBV7-9	TRBJ2-7	-
TGTGCCAGCAGCCCCGATTTCTCAGTCTCTGGAAACACCATATATTTT	CASSPDFSVSGNTIYF	many	TRBV11-1	TRBJ1-3	-
TGTGCCAGCAGCTCGACGCAGGGGTGGTATGGCTACAGCTTC	CASSSTQGWYGYSF	-	TRBV12-3/TRBV12-4	TRBJ1-2	-
TGTGCCAGCAGCCCAAGGCAGGGGTCCTATAATTCACCCCTCCACTTT	CASSPRQGSYNSPLHF	-	TRBV28	TRBJ1-6	-
TGTGCCAGCAGCATTACGCAGAGCGGCGTGGAGACCCAGTACTTC	CASSITQSGVETQYF	many	TRBV6-1	TRBJ2-5	-
TGTGCCAGCAGTGGACAGGAACGGCCTATCGAGCAGTACTTC	CASSGQERPIEQYF	many	TRBV2	TRBJ2-7	-
TGTGCCAGCAGTTACGCGCAGATGAACACTGAAGCTTTCTTT	CASSYAQMNTEAFF	many	TRBV6-2/TRBV6-3	TRBJ1-1	-
TGTGCCAGCAGTGAGGGACCGGGTGGCTACACCTTC	CASSEGPGGYTF	few	TRBV25-1	TRBJ1-2	-
TGTGCCAGCAGTTACTCCCCGGGGCCCATTCAGTACTTC	CASSYSPGPIQYF	-	TRBV6-2/TRBV6-3	TRBJ2-4	-
TGTGCCAGCATTGTCCCTGATCGGGGGCAGACGTATGGCTACACCTTC	CASIVPDRGQTYGYTF	-	TRBV2	TRBJ1-2	-
TGTGCCAGCAGTTCAGGGACAGCGGGCTACACCTTC	CASSSGTAGYTF	many	TRBV12-3/TRBV12-4	TRBJ1-2	TRBD1
TGTGCCAGCAGCTTAGATGAAGGGATCTTCGAGCAGTACTTC	CASSLDEGIFEQYF	-	TRBV11-2	TRBJ2-7	-
TGTGCCAGCAGTTTCGATCCCTGGACAGGGGCGACTGAAGCTTTCTTT	CASSFDPWTGATEAFF	many	TRBV27	TRBJ1-1	TRBD1
TGTGCCAGCAGTGTAGAAATGGGTCAGAAAAACACTGAAGCTTTCTTT	CASSVEMGQKNTEAFF	many	TRBV2	TRBJ1-1	-